These T cell receptor beta chains were read from a single sample in a study of shared clonotypes between healthy human individuals. Assay used: immunoSEQ multiplex PCR; TCRdb lists only in-frame clones, some missing. In the table there are about 1 million clones, about 75% of which are singletons. The sequenced sample consisted of memory CD4+ T cells sorted from blood. Receptors were obtained from a man in his late teens or twenties in good health. The conserved cysteine and the conserved F or W are not part of the CDR3 here. A clone size is listed for some rows: how often the clone was seen (once, few, many), or a class if it is expanded.

J,size,V,CDR3
TRBJ2-7,-,TRBV7-9,ASSGGVGSEQY
TRBJ1-5,-,TRBV6-6,ASLRGANQPQH
TRBJ2-1,-,TRBV9,ASSVSTSGTSYNEQF
TRBJ2-1,-,TRBV4-2,ASSQDRRGGRYNEQF
TRBJ1-5,-,TRBV4-2,ASSEGMGDTQPQH
TRBJ2-1,-,TRBV5-4,ASSSANRVGRYNEQF
TRBJ2-3,-,TRBV19,ASSPWGTSGGATQY
TRBJ2-7,-,TRBV9,ASSVSEADFYEQY
TRBJ2-1,-,TRBV27,ASSQAGNEQF
TRBJ2-1,-,TRBV5-1,ASSLGGQGSGEQF
TRBJ2-7,-,TRBV6-6,ASNQAERMYEQY
TRBJ2-1,-,TRBV5-8,ASSLLNEQF
TRBJ2-4,-,TRBV11-3,ASSLPREGEY
TRBJ1-4,-,TRBV18,ASSQRTGRDEKLF
TRBJ2-1,-,TRBV5-1,ASSSPPTGARANEQF
TRBJ1-1,-,TRBV28,ASSMMTGTGNTEAF
TRBJ2-7,once,TRBV5-4,ASSRDSGKGYEQY
TRBJ2-3,-,TRBV5-1,ASSLGDSTDTQY
TRBJ1-4,once,TRBV4-1,AGSRAGGGSREKLF
TRBJ2-7,-,TRBV2,ASRRTGLSYEQY
TRBJ1-4,few,TRBV19,ASSRTGVNEKLF
TRBJ1-1,-,TRBV7-9,ASRRHGNTEAF
TRBJ1-1,many,TRBV18,ASSPQGYTEAF
TRBJ2-3,-,TRBV6-1,ASSEAILAGGTDTQY
TRBJ1-2,-,TRBV5-6,ASSLGGGDYGYT
TRBJ2-1,-,TRBV29-1,SVGVNEQF
TRBJ1-5,once,TRBV18,ASSPGIEGTQH
TRBJ2-1,-,TRBV6-4,ASSEGSSSYNEQF
TRBJ1-3,-,TRBV15,ATSPGGVAGNTIY
TRBJ2-5,-,TRBV19,ASSKRAGTPVQETQY
TRBJ1-4,-,TRBV28,ASRRQGVEKLF
TRBJ2-7,-,TRBV28,ASMSGGLVQGSYEQY
TRBJ2-4,-,TRBV2,ASVGVAKNIQY
TRBJ1-5,-,TRBV6-1,ASSESGVSQPQH
TRBJ2-3,-,TRBV5-1,ASSTLAGGSDTQY
TRBJ2-3,-,TRBV27,ASSLYGDTSGGFTDTQY
TRBJ1-5,-,TRBV19,ASSKSVAGVYQPQH
TRBJ2-5,once,TRBV28,ASRGTGGKETQY
TRBJ2-7,-,TRBV6-1,ASSVRGSYEQY
TRBJ2-1,once,TRBV28,ASRRRGGDNEQF
TRBJ1-1,-,TRBV5-6,ASSLKRGHTEAF
TRBJ1-3,-,TRBV13,ASSPRTGGDAGNTIY
TRBJ1-2,-,TRBV4-1,ASSQGPGQGAGGYT
TRBJ2-5,-,TRBV28,ASSTRTGAKGETQY
TRBJ1-3,-,TRBV28,ASSLSKTGGRNTIY